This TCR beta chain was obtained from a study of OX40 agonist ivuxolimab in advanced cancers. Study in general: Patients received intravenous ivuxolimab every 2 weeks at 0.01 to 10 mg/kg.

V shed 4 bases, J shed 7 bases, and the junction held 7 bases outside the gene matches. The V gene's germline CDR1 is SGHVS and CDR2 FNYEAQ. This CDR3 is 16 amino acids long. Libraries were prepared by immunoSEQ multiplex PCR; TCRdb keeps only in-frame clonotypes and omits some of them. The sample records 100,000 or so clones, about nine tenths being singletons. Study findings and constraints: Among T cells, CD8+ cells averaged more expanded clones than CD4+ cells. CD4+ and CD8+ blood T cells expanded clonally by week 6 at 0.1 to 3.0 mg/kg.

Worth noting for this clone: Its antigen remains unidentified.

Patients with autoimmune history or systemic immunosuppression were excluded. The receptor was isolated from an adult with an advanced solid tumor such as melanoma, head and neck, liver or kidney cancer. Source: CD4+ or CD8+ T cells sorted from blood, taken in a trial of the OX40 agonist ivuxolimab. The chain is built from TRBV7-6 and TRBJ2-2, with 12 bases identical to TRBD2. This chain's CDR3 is CASSSRLAGVDGELFF. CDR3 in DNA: TGTGCCAGCAGCTCGCGACTAGCGGGAGTGGACGGGGAGCTGTTTTTT. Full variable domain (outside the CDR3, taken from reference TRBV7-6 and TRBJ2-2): GAGVSQSPRYKVTKRGQDVALRCDPISGHVSLYWYRQALGQGPEFLTYFNYEAQQDKSGLPNDRFSAERPEGSISTLTIQRTEQRDSAMYRCASSSRLAGVDGELFFGEGSRLTVL.